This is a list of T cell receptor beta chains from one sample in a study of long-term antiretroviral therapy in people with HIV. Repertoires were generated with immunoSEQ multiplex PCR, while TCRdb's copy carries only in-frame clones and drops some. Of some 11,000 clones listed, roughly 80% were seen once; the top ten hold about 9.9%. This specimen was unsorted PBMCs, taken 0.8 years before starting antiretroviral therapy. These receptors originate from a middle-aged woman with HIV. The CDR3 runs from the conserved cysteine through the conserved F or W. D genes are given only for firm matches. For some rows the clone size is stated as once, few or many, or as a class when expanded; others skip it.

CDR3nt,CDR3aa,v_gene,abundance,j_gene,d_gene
TGCGCCAGCAGCCAAGATATAGCGGGTAGCTCCTACGAGCAGTACTTC,CASSQDIAGSSYEQYF,TRBV4-3,-,TRBJ2-7,TRBD2
TGTGCCAGCAGCCAAGGAGTCGAGCAGTACTTC,CASSQGVEQYF,TRBV14,-,TRBJ2-7,-
TGTGCCAGCAGTTTTTTCACCAGGAACACCGGGGAGCTGTTTTTT,CASSFFTRNTGELFF,TRBV28,-,TRBJ2-2,-
TGTGCCAGCAGCTTAGAAGGAGGCGGATATACGCAGTATTTT,CASSLEGGGYTQYF,TRBV7-2,-,TRBJ2-3,-
TGTGCCAGCAGCGGGGGCCTAGATTCCAGAGTCTCCTATGGCTACACCTTC,CASSGGLDSRVSYGYTF,TRBV11-1,-,TRBJ1-2,-
TGTGCCAGCAGCTTACGGGACTTATACAATGAGCAGTTCTTC,CASSLRDLYNEQFF,TRBV13,-,TRBJ2-1,-
TGTGCCAGCAGTGACCCTAGTTCGTCGTATGAGCAGTACTTC,CASSDPSSSYEQYF,TRBV6-1,-,TRBJ2-7,-
TGTGCCAGCTCCGCTGGGGAGAATCAGCCCCAGCATTTT,CASSAGENQPQHF,TRBV18,once,TRBJ1-5,-
TGTGCAAGTCGCTTAGCGCAACCCAGGTACTTTAATAGCAATCAGCCCCAGCATTTT,CASRLAQPRYFNSNQPQHF,TRBV12-2,-,TRBJ1-5,-
TGTGCCAGCAGTTTATTAGGAGGGACTACCTACGAGCAGTACTTC,CASSLLGGTTYEQYF,TRBV28,-,TRBJ2-7,TRBD2
TGTGCCAGCAGTTTATTTCCAGGGTCGAATGGCTACACCTTC,CASSLFPGSNGYTF,TRBV27,-,TRBJ1-2,-
TGCGCCAGCAGCCAAGGACTACTAGCGGGGGGCACAGATACGCAGTATTTT,CASSQGLLAGGTDTQYF,TRBV4-1,-,TRBJ2-3,TRBD2
TGTGCCAGCAGCTCACCGAGCTCCTACGAGCAGTACTTC,CASSSPSSYEQYF,TRBV28,-,TRBJ2-7,-
TGTGCCAGCAAGAGACTAGAGTCCGGGGAGCTGTTTTTT,CASKRLESGELFF,TRBV2,-,TRBJ2-2,-
TGTGCCAGCAAAGGCGGGAGCTCCTACGAGCAGTACTTC,CASKGGSSYEQYF,TRBV7-2,-,TRBJ2-7,TRBD2
TGTGCCAGCAGTTACGCGGAGGGCCGCGAGCAGTACTTC,CASSYAEGREQYF,TRBV6-5,-,TRBJ2-7,-
TGTGCCAGTAGTATCGGCGGGAGGGGCTACGAGCAGTACTTC,CASSIGGRGYEQYF,TRBV19,-,TRBJ2-7,TRBD2
TGTGCCAGCAGTTCTAGCGGGACTACCTACGAGCAGTACTTC,CASSSSGTTYEQYF,TRBV6-5,-,TRBJ2-7,TRBD2
TGTGCCAGCAGCCATCTTCCGGACACTGAAGCTTTCTTT,CASSHLPDTEAFF,TRBV7-9,-,TRBJ1-1,-